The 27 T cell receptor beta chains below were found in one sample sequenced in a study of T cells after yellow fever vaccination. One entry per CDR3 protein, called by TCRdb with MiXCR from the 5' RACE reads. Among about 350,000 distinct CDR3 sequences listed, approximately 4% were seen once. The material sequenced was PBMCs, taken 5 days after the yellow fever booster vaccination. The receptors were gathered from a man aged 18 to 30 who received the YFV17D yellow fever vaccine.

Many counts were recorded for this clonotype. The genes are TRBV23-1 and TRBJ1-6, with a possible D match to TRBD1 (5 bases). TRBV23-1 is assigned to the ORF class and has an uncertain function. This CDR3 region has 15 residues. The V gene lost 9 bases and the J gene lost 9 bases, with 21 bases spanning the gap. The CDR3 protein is CARPLSEGKTSPLHF. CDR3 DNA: TGCGCCAGGCCCCTCTCAGAGGGGAAGACTTCACCCCTCCACTTT.

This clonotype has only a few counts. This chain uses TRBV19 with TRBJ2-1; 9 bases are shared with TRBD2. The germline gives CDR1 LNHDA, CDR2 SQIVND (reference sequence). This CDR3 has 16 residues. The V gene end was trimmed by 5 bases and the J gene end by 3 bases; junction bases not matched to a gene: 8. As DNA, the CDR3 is TGTGCCAGTAGTCCGTCGCTAGCGGGGAGCTACAATGAGCAGTTCTTC. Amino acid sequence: CASSPSLAGSYNEQFF.

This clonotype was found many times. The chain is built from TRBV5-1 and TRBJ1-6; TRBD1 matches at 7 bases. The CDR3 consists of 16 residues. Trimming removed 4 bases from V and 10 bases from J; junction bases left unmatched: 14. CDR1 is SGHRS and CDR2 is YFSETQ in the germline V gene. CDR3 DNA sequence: TGCGCCAGCAGCCGAGACCACCTAGGGGGCGGCTCACCCCTCCACTTT. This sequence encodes CASSRDHLGGGSPLHF. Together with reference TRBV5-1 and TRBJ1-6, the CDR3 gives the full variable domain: KAGVTQTPRYLIKTRGQQVTLSCSPISGHRSVSWYQQTPGQGLQFLFEYFSETQRNKGNFPGRFSGRQFSNSRSEMNVSTLELGDSALYLCASSRDHLGGGSPLHFGNGTRLTVT.

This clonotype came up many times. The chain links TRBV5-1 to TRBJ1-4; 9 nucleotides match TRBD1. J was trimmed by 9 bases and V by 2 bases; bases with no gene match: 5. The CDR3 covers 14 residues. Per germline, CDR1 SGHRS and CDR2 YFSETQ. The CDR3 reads CASSLTGGWQKLFF. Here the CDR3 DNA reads TGCGCCAGCAGCTTAACAGGGGGCTGGCAAAAACTGTTTTTT.

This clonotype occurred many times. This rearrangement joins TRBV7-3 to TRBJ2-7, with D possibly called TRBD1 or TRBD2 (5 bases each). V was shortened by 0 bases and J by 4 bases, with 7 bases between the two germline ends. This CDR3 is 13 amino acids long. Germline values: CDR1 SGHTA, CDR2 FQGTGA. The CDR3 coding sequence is TGTGCCAGCAGCTTAACCAGGGAGTACGAGCAGTACTTC. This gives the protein CASSLTREYEQYF.

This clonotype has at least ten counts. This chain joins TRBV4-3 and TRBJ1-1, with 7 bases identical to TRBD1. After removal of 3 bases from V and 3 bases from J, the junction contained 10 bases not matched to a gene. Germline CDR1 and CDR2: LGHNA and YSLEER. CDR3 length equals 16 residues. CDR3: CASSQGLDRPYTEAFF. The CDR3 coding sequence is TGCGCCAGCAGCCAGGGCCTGGACAGGCCCTACACTGAAGCTTTCTTT.

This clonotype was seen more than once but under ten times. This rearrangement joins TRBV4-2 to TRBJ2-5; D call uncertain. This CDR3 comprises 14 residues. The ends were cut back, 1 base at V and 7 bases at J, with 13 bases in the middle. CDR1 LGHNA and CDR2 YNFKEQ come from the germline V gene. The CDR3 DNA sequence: TGTGCCAGCAGCCAAGGGACCTCCGCAGGGACCCAGTACTTC. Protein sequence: CASSQGTSAGTQYF.

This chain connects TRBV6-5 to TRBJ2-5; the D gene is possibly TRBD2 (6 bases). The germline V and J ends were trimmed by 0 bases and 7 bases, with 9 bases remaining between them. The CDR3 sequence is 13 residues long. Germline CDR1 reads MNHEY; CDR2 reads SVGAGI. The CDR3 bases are TGTGCCAGCAGTTACTCCCCCGGGGGGACCCAGTACTTC. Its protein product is CASSYSPGGTQYF.

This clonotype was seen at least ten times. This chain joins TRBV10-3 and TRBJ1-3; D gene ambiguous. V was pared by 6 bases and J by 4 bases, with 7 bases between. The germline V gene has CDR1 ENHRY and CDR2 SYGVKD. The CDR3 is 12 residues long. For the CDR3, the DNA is TGTGCCATCAGCCCACAAGGAAACACCATATATTTT. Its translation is CAISPQGNTIYF.

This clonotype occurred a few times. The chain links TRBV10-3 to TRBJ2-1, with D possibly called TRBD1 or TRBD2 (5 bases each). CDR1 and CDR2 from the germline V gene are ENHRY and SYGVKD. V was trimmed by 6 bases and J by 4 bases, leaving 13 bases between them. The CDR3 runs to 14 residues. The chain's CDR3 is CAIRAGSRYNEQFF. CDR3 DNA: TGTGCCATCAGGGCAGGGAGTCGGTACAATGAGCAGTTCTTC.

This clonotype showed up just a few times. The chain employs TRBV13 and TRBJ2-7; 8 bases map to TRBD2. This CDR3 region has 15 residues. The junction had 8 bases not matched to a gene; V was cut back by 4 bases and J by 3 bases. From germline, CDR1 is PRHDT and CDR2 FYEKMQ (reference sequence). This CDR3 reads CASSSAGGGIYEQYF. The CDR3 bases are TGTGCCAGCAGCTCCGCGGGGGGTGGAATCTACGAGCAGTACTTC.

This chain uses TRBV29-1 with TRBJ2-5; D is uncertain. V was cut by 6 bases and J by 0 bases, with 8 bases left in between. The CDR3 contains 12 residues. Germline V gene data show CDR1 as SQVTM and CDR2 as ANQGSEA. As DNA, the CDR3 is TGCAGCGTCGCGCGGTACCAAGAGACCCAGTACTTC. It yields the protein CSVARYQETQYF.

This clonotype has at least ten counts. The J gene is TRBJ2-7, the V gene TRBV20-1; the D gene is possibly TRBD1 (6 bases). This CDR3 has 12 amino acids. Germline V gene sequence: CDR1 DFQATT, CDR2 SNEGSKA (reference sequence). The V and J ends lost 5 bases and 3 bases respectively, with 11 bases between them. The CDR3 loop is CSAAGTNYEQYV. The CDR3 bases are TGCAGTGCTGCCGGGACAAACTACGAGCAGTACGTC.

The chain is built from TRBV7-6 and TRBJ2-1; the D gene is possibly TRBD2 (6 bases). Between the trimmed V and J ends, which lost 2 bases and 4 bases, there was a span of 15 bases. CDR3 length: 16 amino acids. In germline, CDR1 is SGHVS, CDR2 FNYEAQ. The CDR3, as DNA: TGTGCCAGCAGCTTAAAGGAGGGGCATAGTTACAATGAGCAGTTCTTC. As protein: CASSLKEGHSYNEQFF.

The CDR3 coding sequence is TGTGCCAGCAGCGTAGCTAGCGGGGCTACGAACACCGGGGAGCTGTTTTTT. Amino acids: CASSVASGATNTGELFF. J is TRBJ2-2 and V is TRBV9; 9 nucleotides align to TRBD2. Germline assignment: CDR1 SGDLS and CDR2 YYNGEE. This CDR3 spans 17 amino acids. V dropped 0 bases and J dropped 0; count of bases not matched to a gene: 3.

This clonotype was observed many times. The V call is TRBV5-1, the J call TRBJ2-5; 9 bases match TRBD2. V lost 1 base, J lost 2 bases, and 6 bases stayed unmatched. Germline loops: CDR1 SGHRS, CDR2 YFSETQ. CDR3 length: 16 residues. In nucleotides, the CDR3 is TGCGCCAGCAGCTTGTTCCCAGCGGGGGGTCAAGAGACCCAGTACTTC. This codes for CASSLFPAGGQETQYF. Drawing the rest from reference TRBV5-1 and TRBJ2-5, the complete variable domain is KAGVTQTPRYLIKTRGQQVTLSCSPISGHRSVSWYQQTPGQGLQFLFEYFSETQRNKGNFPGRFSGRQFSNSRSEMNVSTLELGDSALYLCASSLFPAGGQETQYFGPGTRLLVL.

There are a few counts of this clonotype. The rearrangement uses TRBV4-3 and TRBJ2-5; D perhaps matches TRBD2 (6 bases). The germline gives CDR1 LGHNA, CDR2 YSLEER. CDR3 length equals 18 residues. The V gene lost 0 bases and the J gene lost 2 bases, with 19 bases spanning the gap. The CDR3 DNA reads TGCGCCAGCAGCCAAGATAGGACGGGGTCGGGGAGGCAAGAGACCCAGTACTTC. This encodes CASSQDRTGSGRQETQYF.

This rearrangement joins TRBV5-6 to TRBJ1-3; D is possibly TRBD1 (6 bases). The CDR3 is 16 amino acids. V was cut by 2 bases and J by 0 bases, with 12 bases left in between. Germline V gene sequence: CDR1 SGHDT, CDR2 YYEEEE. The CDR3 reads CASSLQGPSSGNTIYF. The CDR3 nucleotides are TGTGCCAGCAGCTTACAGGGACCTAGCTCTGGAAACACCATATATTTT.

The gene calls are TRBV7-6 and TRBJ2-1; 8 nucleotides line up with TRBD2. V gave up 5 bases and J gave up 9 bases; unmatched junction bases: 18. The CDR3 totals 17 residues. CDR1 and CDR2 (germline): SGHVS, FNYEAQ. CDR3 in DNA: TGTGCCAGCAGCCTAACCGGAGGGGCGGGGGGATTCACTGAGCAGTTCTTC. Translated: CASSLTGGAGGFTEQFF.

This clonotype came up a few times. CDR3: CSASTMLAKNIQYF. CDR3 sequence (DNA): TGCAGTGCCTCGACGATGTTAGCCAAAAACATTCAGTACTTC. The chain couples TRBV20-1 to TRBJ2-4, with unresolved D. The CDR3 consists of 14 residues. Germline V gene data show CDR1 as DFQATT and CDR2 as SNEGSKA (reference sequence). V gave up 6 bases and J gave up 0 bases, with 12 bases separating them.

CDR3 nucleotide sequence: TGTGCCACCAGCAGTGGGGTGGGGGGAAACACTGAAGCTTTCTTT. Its translation is CATSSGVGGNTEAFF. The chain employs TRBV15 and TRBJ1-1; the D gene is possibly TRBD1 (5 bases). CDR3 length equals 15 residues. Germline V gives CDR1 LNHNV, CDR2 YYDKDF (reference sequence). The germline V and J ends were trimmed by 3 bases and 2 bases, with 13 bases remaining between them.

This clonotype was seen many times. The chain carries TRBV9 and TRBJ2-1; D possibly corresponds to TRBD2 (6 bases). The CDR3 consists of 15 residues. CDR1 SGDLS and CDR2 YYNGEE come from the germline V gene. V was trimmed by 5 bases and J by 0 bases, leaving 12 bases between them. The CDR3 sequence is CASSGGWSSYNEQFF. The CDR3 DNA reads TGTGCCAGCAGTGGGGGGTGGAGCTCCTACAATGAGCAGTTCTTC.

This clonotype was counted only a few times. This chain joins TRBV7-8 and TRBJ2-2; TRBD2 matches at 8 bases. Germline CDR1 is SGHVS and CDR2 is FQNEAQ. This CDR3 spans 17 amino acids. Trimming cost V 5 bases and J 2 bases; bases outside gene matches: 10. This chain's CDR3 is CASSPAGAGANTGELFF. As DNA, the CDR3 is TGTGCCAGCAGCCCAGCGGGGGCAGGGGCCAACACCGGGGAGCTGTTTTTT.

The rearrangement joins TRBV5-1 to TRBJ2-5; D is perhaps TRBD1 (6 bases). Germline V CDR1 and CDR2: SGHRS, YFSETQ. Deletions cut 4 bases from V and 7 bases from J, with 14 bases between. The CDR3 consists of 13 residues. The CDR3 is CASSLDSGRTQYF. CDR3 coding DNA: TGCGCCAGCAGCCTGGACAGCGGAAGGACCCAGTACTTC.

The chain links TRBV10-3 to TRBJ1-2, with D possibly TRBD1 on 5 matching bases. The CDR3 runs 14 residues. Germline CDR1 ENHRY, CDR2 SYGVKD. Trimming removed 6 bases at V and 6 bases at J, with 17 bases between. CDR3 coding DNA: TGTGCCATCAGCACCCTGACAGAAGTGGATGGCTACACCTTC. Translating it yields CAISTLTEVDGYTF.

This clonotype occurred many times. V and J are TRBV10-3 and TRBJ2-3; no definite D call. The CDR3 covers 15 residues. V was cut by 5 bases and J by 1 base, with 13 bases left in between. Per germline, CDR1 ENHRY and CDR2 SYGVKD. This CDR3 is CAISPQASGTDTQYF. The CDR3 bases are TGTGCCATCAGTCCTCAGGCGAGCGGCACAGATACGCAGTATTTT.

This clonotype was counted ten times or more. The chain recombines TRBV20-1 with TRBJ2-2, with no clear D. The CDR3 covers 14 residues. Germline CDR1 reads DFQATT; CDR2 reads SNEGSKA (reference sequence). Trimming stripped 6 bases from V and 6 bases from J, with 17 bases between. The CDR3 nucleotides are TGCAGTGCCCTGGCCTCAGATAGATCCGGGGAGCTGTTTTTT. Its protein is CSALASDRSGELFF.